This T cell receptor (beta chain) emerged from a study of cytomegalovirus exposure and HLA in healthy donors (dated by TCRdb to the late 2010s). At the level of the whole study: According to an earlier analysis of 550 to 700 of the donors, 200 million or so T cells yielded 117 million unique TCR beta sequences and less than 300 Gb of sequence data. Rather than using new phenotypic data, the later analysis identified candidate immune exposures from TCR beta sequences and from how often those sequences occurred across donors. Approximately 310 gigabases of sequencing data and 70 million to 100 million unique TCR sequences were included in an early release covering about 700 HLA-typed donors. Genome-wide SNP genotypes for about 65% of the 666 donors were used in a later genetic analysis, which treated that subset as a discovery cohort. A separate validation cohort of some 130 different subjects was used in addition to the roughly 670-subject first cohort. The study was designed to test whether signatures of past pathogen exposure could be identified by cataloging public T cell receptors. Donor age, sex, ethnicity and CMV serostatus were collected together with the repertoire data. A later analysis re-analyzed previously published TCR beta repertoires from roughly 690 donors and added high-resolution HLA genotyping to study TCR occurrence patterns. Every discovery cohort repertoire had been produced on one sequencing platform. An earlier analysis of several hundred of the donors applied high-throughput TCR beta sequencing to assess whether each TCR beta V gene segment acted as functional or pseudogenic. Class I and class II HLA loci were covered by the typing at four-digit resolution. The number of donors typed differed by locus, with roughly 620-630 for A, B, C, DRB1 and DQB1, around 560 for DQA1, nearly 610 for DPA1, and approximately 470 for DPB1. Four or five DR-DQ haplotypes were handled as single units for association and clustering, since linkage in the cohort was strong. High-throughput TCR immunosequencing, statistical association of individual TCRs with disease status, and machine learning were combined to predict cytomegalovirus infection status. Across 398 genotyped donors of the cohort, an average of approximately 220,000 unique TCR beta nucleotide sequences per donor were sequenced, and 15% to 20% of those sequences were non-productive. The study used immunosequencing to profile the T cell repertoires of approximately 650 subjects and linked those repertoires to cytomegalovirus serostatus. Among the approximately 430 genotyped donors, around 81% belonged to the genetic ancestry cluster associated with self-reported Caucasian donors.

The cohort consisted of hundreds of healthy bone marrow donors. At the time of sampling, every cohort member was nominally healthy, though immune exposures that went unrecorded were likely present. The donor was CMV seropositive and was included in the group of almost 300 seropositive cohort members. A peripheral blood sample was collected from each donor, and TCR beta sequencing was performed on peripheral blood mononuclear cells. Genomic DNA extraction from the blood cell samples was performed with the Qiagen DNeasy Blood Extraction Kit. Here is what the overall study found, with its caveats: Three of the identified cytomegalovirus-associated TCR beta chains were confirmed in vitro to be specific for cytomegalovirus antigens. The cohort was sequenced for TCR beta chains only, and without alpha or paired-chain data the features that could be detected were limited. In a later analysis, the rate of TCR association differed among HLA loci, with DRB1 alleles having the most associated TCRs and HLA-C alleles having the fewest. A group of highly shared sequence variants was considered likely to be a technical artifact of the sequencing pipeline. V-gene and J-gene trimming of TCR beta chains was associated with a missense DCLRE1C variant in a later genetic analysis, and the association was replicated in an independent cohort. Cytomegalovirus status was reported to be diagnosed by the classifier with high specificity and sensitivity in both the original and validation cohorts. Sequencing depth was assumed to be roughly uniform across donors in the presence/absence analyses, though that assumption may not hold. Compared with the approximately 700-donor mean, donors in an Asian-associated ancestry cluster had fewer N-insertions in productive TCRs, according to a later genetic analysis. The earlier analysis of approximately 540 of the donors excluded about 16 rarely observed V segments, including chromosome 9 orphons, because counts were too low. The authors suggested that the approach could potentially be extended to other disease states and immunological phenotypes. In a later analysis, HLA-associated TCR beta chains showed more clonal expansion and lower generation probabilities than non-associated chains that were equally common. Linkage disequilibrium might explain the correlated functional status among segregating V segments, but an unknown experimental factor could not be excluded. Most CMV-associated TCR beta chains appeared to be HLA-restricted in a later analysis, and the HLA associations seemed to be driven largely by CMV exposure. Because some donors lacked HLA typing at each locus, the association tests relied only on the typed subset. In the study, about 150 TCR beta chains were listed as associated with cytomegalovirus. A later analysis associated roughly 17,000 TCR beta sequences with specific HLA alleles at a false discovery rate of 0.05. According to a later analysis, parvovirus B19, influenza, CMV and Epstein-Barr virus appeared linked to several top co-occurrence clusters. Some IMGT-functional V segments, including TRBV6-2 and TRBV6-3, could not be distinguished by the 87-base-pair reads and were therefore excluded. Broadly in line with IMGT annotations, most TCR beta V segments showed up in productive rearrangements about 87% or about 30% of the time in an earlier analysis of 450 to 600 of the donors. A further reported finding was that TCR beta sequences accurately predicted the HLA-A and HLA-B alleles for most subjects in the first cohort. Most TCR sequences were observed very rarely across donors, whereas some public TCRs were present in many individuals. CMV serostatus was the only immune exposure information available for the cohort. When HLA alleles, especially DR and DQ, strongly co-occurred, attributing TCR associations to individual alleles was difficult.

The germline V gene (reference sequence) provides CDR1 SGHNT and CDR2 YYREEE. V is reduced by 4 bases and J by 1 base, leaving a spacing of 14 bases between them. The CDR3 runs 15 amino acids, cysteine and phenylalanine included. Only the CDR3 portion is preserved as DNA: 45 bases, with reading frame beginning at the first base. The library was produced with the immunoSEQ multiplex PCR assay. The multiplex PCR relied on a mix of 60 forward primers for TCR Vbeta segments and 13 reverse primers for TCR Jbeta segments. Amplification of the CDR3 region of rearranged TCR beta genes was performed with a multiplex PCR assay on genomic DNA. The amplified TCR beta libraries were sequenced on the Illumina HiSeq System as 87-base-pair reads. Under the source paper's analysis protocol: A later analysis counted about 76 million unique TCR beta chains across the 650 to 800 repertoires, and around 12 million of these chains were shared by at least two donors. A nearest-neighbor algorithm error-corrected the raw reads and collapsed the reads into unique sequences, merging closely related sequences to remove PCR and sequencing errors. To assign V, D and J gene segments, CDR3 sequences were aligned to IMGT reference sequences. For a sequence to be retained, a match of at least six nucleotides to both a V gene segment and a J gene segment was required. A rearrangement counted as productive if the CDR3 had no stop codons and remained in frame with V and J, and every other rearrangement counted as non-productive. Following IMGT convention, CDR3 was defined as the stretch from the second conserved V-encoded cysteine up to the conserved J-encoded phenylalanine. In an earlier analysis of roughly 580 of the donors, sequences lacking an unambiguous match to a single V gene segment were excluded. In an earlier analysis of a few hundred of the donors, V segments were called functional above 56.7% productive rearrangements and were called segregating when the between-donor standard deviation exceeded 5%. A statistical classification framework was built to diagnose cytomegalovirus status from the catalog of TCR beta chain sequences. In a later analysis, TCR nucleotide sequences were compared against IMGT/GENE-DB human TR gene sequences so that V and J genes could be assigned. A later analysis assigned CDR3 sequences and most-parsimonious VDJ recombination scenarios with the TCRdist pipeline. A later analysis defined each TCR beta chain by its CDR3 amino acid sequence plus V-gene family, and excluded reads lacking a unique V-gene family. As a way to deal with suspected cross-contamination and a sequencing artifact, a later analysis dropped 592 nucleotide sequences that were highly shared and had low generation probability. A later analysis calculated a clonal expansion index for each public chain from normalized within-repertoire ranks of inferred template counts. In a later analysis, generation probabilities were computed with a VDJ recombination model fitted to out-of-frame rearrangements, and the resulting probabilities were checked against IGoR. In a later analysis, TCR-TCR, TCR-HLA and TCR-CMV co-occurrence was scored with hypergeometric tests, and a repertoire-size bias correction was applied to TCR pairs. To estimate false discovery rates, a later analysis permuted the HLA or CMV assignments 20 times. In a later analysis, co-occurring TCRs were grouped using DBSCAN, with TCRdist sequence similarity added in when clustering inside HLA-allele-positive subsets. For co-occurrence clustering, repertoires with fewer than 30,000 or more than 120,000 public chains were excluded, along with a handful of repertoires with anomalous nucleotide sharing. TCRdb limited this immuneACCESS table to in-frame rearrangements with V and J called. A share of clones is missing; checked studies link under half to unresolved V genes, and the rest is unexplained. For V, J and clone size, that table is used; D and trimming come from the DNA. Per the sample table, the count is approximately 100,000 clones. 15% of the sample is in the top ten clones.

As regards this clone: This receptor's antigen is unknown.

This sequence was found in a man aged 50-60 years in good health and CMV-seropositive. Sequencing input: PBMCs. Recombination linked TRBV5-4 to TRBJ1-2; no D segment can be confidently identified. CDR3 protein: CASSLVGGINYGYTF. The base sequence is TGTGCCAGCAGCCTTGTAGGAGGGATTAACTATGGCTACACCTTC.